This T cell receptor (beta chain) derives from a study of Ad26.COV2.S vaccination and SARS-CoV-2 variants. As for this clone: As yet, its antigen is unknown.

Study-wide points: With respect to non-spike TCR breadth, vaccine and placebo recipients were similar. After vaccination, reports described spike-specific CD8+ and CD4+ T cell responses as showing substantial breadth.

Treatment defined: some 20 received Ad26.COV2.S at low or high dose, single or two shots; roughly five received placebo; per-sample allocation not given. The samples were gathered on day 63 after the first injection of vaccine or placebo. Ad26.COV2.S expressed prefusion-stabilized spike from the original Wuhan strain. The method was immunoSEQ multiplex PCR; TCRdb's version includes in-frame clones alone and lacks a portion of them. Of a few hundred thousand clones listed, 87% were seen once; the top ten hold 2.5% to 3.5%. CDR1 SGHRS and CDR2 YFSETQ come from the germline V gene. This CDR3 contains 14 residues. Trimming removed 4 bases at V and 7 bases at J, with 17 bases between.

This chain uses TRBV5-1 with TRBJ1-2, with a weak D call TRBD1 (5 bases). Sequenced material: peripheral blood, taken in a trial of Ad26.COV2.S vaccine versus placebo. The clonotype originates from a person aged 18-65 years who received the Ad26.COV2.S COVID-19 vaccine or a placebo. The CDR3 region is CASSLDWGNIGYTF. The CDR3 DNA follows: TGCGCCAGCAGCCTGGACTGGGGGAATATTGGCTACACCTTC.